The rows below give T cell receptor beta chains drawn from one sample of a study of Graves' ophthalmopathy and Graves' hyperthyroidism. A single record per CDR3 protein comes from TCRdb applying MiXCR to the multiplex PCR reads. The table shows roughly 400,000 distinct CDR3 sequences, with about 18% occurring only once. Sample: peripheral blood. These receptors were collected from an adult woman with stable Graves' hyperthyroidism. The CDR3 runs from the conserved cysteine through the conserved F or W. A D gene is named only where the DNA matches it firmly. A row's size may be missing; if present it is once, few, many or a size class.

CDR3	DNA	D	size	V	J
CATRRGLYEQYF	TGTGCCACCCGCAGGGGGCTCTACGAGCAGTACTTC	TRBD1	many	TRBV28	TRBJ2-7
CASSLLGRGMNTEAFF	TGTGCCAGCTCACTCCTAGGGCGAGGAATGAACACTGAAGCTTTCTTT	.	many	TRBV18	TRBJ1-1
CASSAGLTYEQYF	TGTGCCAGCAGTGCCGGACTGACCTACGAGCAGTACTTC	.	many	TRBV6-1	TRBJ2-7
CASSIRGIAPSRAF	TGTGCCAGCAGCATCCGCGGGATAGCGCCATCGAGGGCTTTC	.	many	TRBV7-8	TRBJ2-7
CSATPGGRNTGELFF	TGCAGTGCTACCCCGGGGGGCCGGAACACCGGGGAGCTGTTTTTT	.	.	TRBV20-1	TRBJ2-2
CASSPPTAAGANVLTF	TGTGCCAGCTCACCGCCCACAGCGGCTGGGGCCAACGTCCTGACTTTC	.	.	TRBV18	TRBJ2-6
CSASATGAVYEQYF	TGCAGTGCTTCCGCTACAGGGGCGGTCTACGAGCAGTACTTC	TRBD1	.	TRBV20-1	TRBJ2-7
CASSFGFGSKNIQYF	TGTGCCAGCAGTTTCGGCTTCGGGTCCAAAAACATTCAGTACTTC	.	many	TRBV28	TRBJ2-4
CASSLRRESSYEQYF	TGTGCCAGCAGTTTAAGGAGGGAAAGCTCCTACGAGCAGTACTTC	.	many	TRBV12-3/TRBV12-4	TRBJ2-7
CASRDPGQPQHF	TGTGCCAGCCGGGACCCGGGACAGCCCCAGCATTTT	.	many	TRBV27	TRBJ1-5
CASSFTGPSYGYTF	TGCGCCAGCAGCTTTACAGGGCCCTCCTATGGCTACACCTTC	.	many	TRBV5-1	TRBJ1-2
CASGLVYRRDSPLHF	TGTGCTAGTGGTTTGGTCTACAGGAGAGATTCACCCCTCCACTTT	.	many	TRBV12-5	TRBJ1-6
CASSYGQGPTEAFF	TGTGCCAGTAGTTACGGCCAGGGTCCCACTGAAGCTTTCTTT	.	.	TRBV19	TRBJ1-1
CASSVAETSGYLEQYF	TGTGCCAGCAGCGTAGCTGAGACTAGCGGGTACCTGGAGCAGTACTTC	TRBD2	many	TRBV9	TRBJ2-7
CASSLLIAGGPHEQYF	TGTGCCAGCAGTTTATTAATAGCGGGAGGGCCACACGAGCAGTACTTC	TRBD2	many	TRBV27	TRBJ2-7
CASSPGTGERGYTF	TGTGCCAGCAGTCCAGGGACAGGGGAAAGGGGCTACACCTTC	TRBD1	few	TRBV12-3/TRBV12-4	TRBJ1-2
CATSRRRDPFESGELFF	TGTGCCACCAGCAGGCGCCGGGACCCCTTCGAGAGCGGGGAGCTGTTTTTT	.	few	TRBV15	TRBJ2-2
CASSFGHRGDGYTF	TGCGCCAGCAGCTTCGGGCACAGGGGGGATGGCTACACCTTC	TRBD1	many	TRBV5-1	TRBJ1-2
CASSQAGRVVNTEAFF	TGTGCCAGCAGCCAAGCTGGAAGGGTGGTGAACACTGAAGCTTTCTTT	.	many	TRBV4-2	TRBJ1-1
CSAGANYGYTF	TGCAGTGCGGGCGCTAACTATGGCTACACCTTC	.	many	TRBV20-1	TRBJ1-2
CASSLQDLETQYF	TGTGCCAGCAGTTTGCAGGATTTAGAGACCCAGTACTTC	.	many	TRBV28	TRBJ2-5
CASSARDRERYGYTF	TGTGCCAGTAGTGCACGGGACAGGGAACGTTATGGCTACACCTTC	TRBD1	many	TRBV19	TRBJ1-2
CASSRSGRAYETQYF	TGTGCCAGCAGCCGTAGCGGGAGGGCCTATGAGACCCAGTACTTC	TRBD2	many	TRBV7-8	TRBJ2-5
CSARDPPGLLYEQYF	TGCAGTGCTAGAGACCCCCCGGGACTATTGTACGAGCAGTACTTC	TRBD2	many	TRBV20-1	TRBJ2-7
CASNFWGNTEAFF	TGTGCCAGCAACTTTTGGGGGAACACTGAAGCTTTCTTT	.	.	TRBV12-3/TRBV12-4	TRBJ1-1
CASSFVSGNTIYF	TGTGCCAGCAGCTTTGTCTCTGGAAACACCATATATTTT	.	many	TRBV28	TRBJ1-3
CASSYGLAGGYGETQYF	TGTGCCAGCAGTTACGGACTAGCGGGAGGGTATGGAGAGACCCAGTACTTC	TRBD2	many	TRBV6-5	TRBJ2-5
CSARSGSMGKYEQYF	TGCAGTGCTAGAAGCGGGAGCATGGGGAAGTACGAGCAGTACTTC	TRBD2	many	TRBV20-1	TRBJ2-7
CASSPDSGEQYF	TGTGCCAGCAGCCCCGATAGCGGCGAGCAGTACTTC	.	many	TRBV7-6	TRBJ2-7
CSAEGLAGAYEQYF	TGCAGTGCTGAGGGACTAGCGGGGGCCTACGAGCAGTACTTC	TRBD2	many	TRBV20-1	TRBJ2-7
CASSLFASYEQYF	TGTGCCAGCAGTTTATTTGCGTCCTACGAGCAGTACTTC	.	many	TRBV28	TRBJ2-7
CASSSEYYEQYF	TGTGCCAGCAGCTCGGAGTATTACGAGCAGTACTTC	.	many	TRBV7-9	TRBJ2-7
CATSRQQPGLPNTEAFF	TGTGCCACCAGCAGGCAACAACCGGGACTCCCGAACACTGAAGCTTTCTTT	.	.	TRBV15	TRBJ1-1